This TCR beta chain is drawn from a study of PD-L1 blockade in urothelial cancer. Produced via immunoSEQ multiplex PCR; TCRdb's table is partial and in-frame only. In the table there are 60,000 to 85,000 clones, around 87% of which are singletons. The CDR3 contains 13 residues. Germline CDR1 and CDR2: SGHTA and FQGNSA. Unmatched junction bases numbered 4, after V lost 5 bases and J lost 6 bases. This clonotype was obtained from a woman between 70 and 85 years old with urothelial cancer. V is TRBV7-2 and J is TRBJ2-1, with TRBD1 matching 7 bases. The source was PBMCs, collected around atezolizumab (anti-PD-L1) treatment. The CDR3: CASSQDRSNEQFF. The CDR3 region has the DNA TGTGCCAGCAGCCAGGACAGGTCCAATGAGCAGTTCTTC.